This T cell receptor beta chain is from a study of a mutant IDH1 vaccine in newly diagnosed glioma. Study-level information: Vaccination was launched 4-6 weeks after radiotherapy alone, or with temozolomide cycles. Points from the study as a whole: The authors found pseudoprogression apparently unrelated to changes in top peripheral T cell clonotypes. Of all patients, approximately 93% showed vaccine-induced immune responses.

The CDR3 sequence is 15 residues long. V lost 4 bases and J lost 0; bases outside the gene matches: 6. Per the germline V gene, CDR1 is SGHRS and CDR2 is YFSETQ. A note on this clone: The antigen is not known. The same CDR3 arises from other DNA sequences in this sample as well.

Documented time point: week 5, during vaccination. A 20-mer mutant IDH1 peptide at 300 ug was injected subcutaneously with topical imiquimod. Using immunoSEQ multiplex PCR, the repertoire was profiled, and TCRdb retains in-frame clones only, with some absent. The data contain fewer than 100,000 clones, about 91% of them singletons. Here the sequenced sample was PBMCs, taken from a glioma patient whose treatment included an IDH1 peptide vaccine. The source is a woman aged 50 to 65 with glioma. The chain couples TRBV5-1 to TRBJ2-7, with 8 bases that match TRBD1. The DNA of the CDR3 is TGCGCCAGCAGCCCGGGGACAGGCAACTCCTACGAGCAGTACTTC. Translating it yields CASSPGTGNSYEQYF.